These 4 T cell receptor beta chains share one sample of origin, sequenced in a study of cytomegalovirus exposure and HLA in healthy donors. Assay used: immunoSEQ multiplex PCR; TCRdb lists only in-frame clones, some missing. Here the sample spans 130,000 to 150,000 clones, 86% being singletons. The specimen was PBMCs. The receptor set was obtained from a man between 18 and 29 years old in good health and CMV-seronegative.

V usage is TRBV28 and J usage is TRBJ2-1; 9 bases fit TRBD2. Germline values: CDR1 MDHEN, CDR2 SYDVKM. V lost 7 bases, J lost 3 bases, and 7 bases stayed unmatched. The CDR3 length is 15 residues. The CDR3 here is CASMGREGRYNEQFF. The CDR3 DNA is TGTGCCAGCATGGGGCGGGAGGGCCGCTACAATGAGCAGTTCTTC.

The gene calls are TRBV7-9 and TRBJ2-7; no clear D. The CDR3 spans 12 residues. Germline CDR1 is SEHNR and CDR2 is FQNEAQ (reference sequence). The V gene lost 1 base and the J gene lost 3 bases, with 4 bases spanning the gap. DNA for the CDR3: TGTGCCAGCAGCTTAGTCAACTACGAGCAGTACTTC. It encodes CASSLVNYEQYF.

In DNA, the CDR3 is TGTGCCAGCAGTGAGGTTGCGGGTTACACTGAAGCTTTCTTT. Its protein product is CASSEVAGYTEAFF. The chain couples TRBV2 to TRBJ1-1; D ambiguous. The CDR3 contains 14 residues. Germline CDR1 and CDR2: SNHLY and FYNNEI. Trimming removed 3 bases from V and 3 bases from J, with 11 bases in between.

The DNA of the CDR3 is TGCGCCAGCAGCTTTGCAGGGGATAGCAATCAGCCCCAGCATTTT. Translating it yields CASSFAGDSNQPQHF. V and J are TRBV5-1 and TRBJ1-5, with D possibly matching TRBD1 (6 bases). CDR1 and CDR2 (germline): SGHRS, YFSETQ. This CDR3 has 15 amino acids. Trimming removed 2 bases from V and 0 bases from J, with 9 bases in between. The full variable domain, rest sourced from reference TRBV5-1 and TRBJ1-5, is KAGVTQTPRYLIKTRGQQVTLSCSPISGHRSVSWYQQTPGQGLQFLFEYFSETQRNKGNFPGRFSGRQFSNSRSEMNVSTLELGDSALYLCASSFAGDSNQPQHFGDGTRLSIL.